This TCR beta chain originates from a study of cytomegalovirus exposure and HLA in healthy donors. The study's findings and limits: The productive fraction for most TCR beta V segments was about 87% or about 30% in an earlier analysis.

A word on this clone: As yet, its antigen is unknown.

The PCR ran on 60 Vbeta and 13 Jbeta primers. The assay was immunoSEQ multiplex PCR, and TCRdb's table has in-frame clones only and misses some. The data show approximately 120,000 clones, with under 85% seen just once and less than 5% held by the top ten. There are 13 residues in the CDR3. CDR1 and CDR2 from the germline V gene are MNHEY and SMNVEV (reference sequence). Trimming shortened V by 6 bases and J by 7 bases, and 13 bases separated the two germline ends. The sequencing sample was made of PBMCs. V and J are TRBV27 and TRBJ2-1; D possibly corresponds to TRBD1 (5 bases). This TCR derives from a woman aged 45-65 years in good health and CMV-seropositive. CDR3 DNA: TGTGCCAGCAGCGTAAGGGGTCTAAATGAGCAGTTCTTC. Its protein is CASSVRGLNEQFF.